This TCR beta chain is drawn from a study of blood T cell repertoires in COVID-19. Study-level information: Donors in the United States, Italy and Spain gave samples during acute or convalescent COVID-19. T cells, B-cell-depleted T cells, or PBMCs supplied cDNA or gDNA.

In Seattle, patients joined the study during active infection and were tracked longitudinally. In the original processing: Reference gene primers were amplified, and this amplification served to estimate nucleated cell counts. TCRdb's table, derived via immunoSEQ multiplex PCR, lists solely in-frame clones and lacks some. The V and J calls and clone size come from that table; D and trimming were worked out from the DNA. Among about 240,000 clones listed, around 83% were seen once. This CDR3 has 13 residues. V was cut by 5 bases and J by 5 bases, with 9 bases left in between. Germline assignment: CDR1 SGHTA and CDR2 FQGNSA. This clone was observed once.

This clonotype was sampled from a woman aged 80 or over with COVID-19, enrolled during active disease. This sequence joins TRBV7-2 and TRBJ2-2, with TRBD2 as a possible D gene (5 bases). Specimen: peripheral blood. CDR3 DNA sequence: TGTGCCAGCAGCGTCCGGGGAACCGGGGAGCTGTTTTTT. Translating it yields CASSVRGTGELFF.